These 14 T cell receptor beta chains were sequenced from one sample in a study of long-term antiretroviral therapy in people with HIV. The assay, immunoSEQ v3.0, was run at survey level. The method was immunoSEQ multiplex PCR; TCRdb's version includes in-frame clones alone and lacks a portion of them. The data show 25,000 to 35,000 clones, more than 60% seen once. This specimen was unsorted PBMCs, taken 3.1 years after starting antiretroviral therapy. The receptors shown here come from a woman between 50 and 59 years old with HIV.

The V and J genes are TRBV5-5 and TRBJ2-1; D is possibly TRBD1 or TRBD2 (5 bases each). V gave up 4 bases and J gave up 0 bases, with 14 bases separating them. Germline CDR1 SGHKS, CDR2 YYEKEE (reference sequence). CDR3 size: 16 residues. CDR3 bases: TGTGCCAGCAGCCCTCTCGGGGCCAACTCCTACAATGAGCAGTTCTTC. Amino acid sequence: CASSPLGANSYNEQFF.

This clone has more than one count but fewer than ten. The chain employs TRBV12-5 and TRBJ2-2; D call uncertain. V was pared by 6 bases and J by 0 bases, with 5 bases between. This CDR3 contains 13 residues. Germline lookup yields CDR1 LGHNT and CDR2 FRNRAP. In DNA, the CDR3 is TGTGCTAGTGGCGACCCGAACACCGGGGAGCTGTTTTTT. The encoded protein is CASGDPNTGELFF.

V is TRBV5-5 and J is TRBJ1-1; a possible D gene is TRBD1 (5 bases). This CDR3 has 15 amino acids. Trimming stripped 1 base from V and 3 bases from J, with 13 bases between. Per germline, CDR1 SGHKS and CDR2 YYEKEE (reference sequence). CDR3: CASSLTWGMDTEAFF. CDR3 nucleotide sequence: TGTGCCAGCAGCTTGACATGGGGCATGGACACTGAAGCTTTCTTT.

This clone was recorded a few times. The CDR3 DNA sequence: TGTGCCAGCATGTCAGGCTATGGCTACACCTTC. Translation: CASMSGYGYTF. The chain carries TRBV6-1 and TRBJ1-2; D remains ambiguous. CDR3 length: 11 residues. V lost 7 bases, J lost 4 bases, and 7 bases lay in between. The germline gives CDR1 MNHNS, CDR2 SASEGT.

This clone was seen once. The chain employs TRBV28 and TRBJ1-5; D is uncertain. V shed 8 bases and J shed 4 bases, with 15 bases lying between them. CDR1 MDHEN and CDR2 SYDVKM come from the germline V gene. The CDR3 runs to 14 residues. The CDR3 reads CASALGGRNQPQHF. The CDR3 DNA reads TGTGCCAGCGCTTTGGGCGGCCGTAATCAGCCCCAGCATTTT.

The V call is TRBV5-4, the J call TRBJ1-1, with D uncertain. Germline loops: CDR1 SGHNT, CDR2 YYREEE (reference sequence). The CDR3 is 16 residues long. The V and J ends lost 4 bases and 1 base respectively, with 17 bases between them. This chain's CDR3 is CASSHLFGTKNTEAFF. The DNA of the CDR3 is TGTGCCAGCAGCCATCTTTTTGGAACCAAGAACACTGAAGCTTTCTTT.

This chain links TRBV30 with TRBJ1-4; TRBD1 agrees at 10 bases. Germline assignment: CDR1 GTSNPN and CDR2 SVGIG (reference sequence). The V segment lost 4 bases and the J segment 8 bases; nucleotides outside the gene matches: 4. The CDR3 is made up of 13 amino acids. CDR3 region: CAWKGTGEEKLFF. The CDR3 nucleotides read TGTGCCTGGAAGGGGACAGGGGAAGAAAAACTGTTTTTT.

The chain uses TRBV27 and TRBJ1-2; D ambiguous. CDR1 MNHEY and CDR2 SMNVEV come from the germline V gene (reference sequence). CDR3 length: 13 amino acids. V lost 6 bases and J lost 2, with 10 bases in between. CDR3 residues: CASSLRVNYGYTF. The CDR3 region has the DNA TGTGCCAGCAGCCTCCGGGTAAACTATGGCTACACCTTC.

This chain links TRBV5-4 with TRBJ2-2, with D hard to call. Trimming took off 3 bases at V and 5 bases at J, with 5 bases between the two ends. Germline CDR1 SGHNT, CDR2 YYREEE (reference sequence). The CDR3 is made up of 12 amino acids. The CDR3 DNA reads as TGTGCCAGCAGCTCTCTGACCGGGGAGCTGTTTTTT. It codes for CASSSLTGELFF.

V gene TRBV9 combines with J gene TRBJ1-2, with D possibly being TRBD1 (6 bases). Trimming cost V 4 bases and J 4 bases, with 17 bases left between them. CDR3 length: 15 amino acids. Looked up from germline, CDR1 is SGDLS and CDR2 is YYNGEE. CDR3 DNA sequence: TGTGCCAGCAGCTCAGGGCGGCAGGGGAGCTATGGCTACACCTTC. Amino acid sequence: CASSSGRQGSYGYTF.

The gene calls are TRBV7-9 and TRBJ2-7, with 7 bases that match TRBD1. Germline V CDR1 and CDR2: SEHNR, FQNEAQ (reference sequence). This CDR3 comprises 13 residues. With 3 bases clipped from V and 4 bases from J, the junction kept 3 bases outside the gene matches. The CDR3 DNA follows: TGTGCCAGCAGCTTCGGCAGGGGGTACGAGCAGTACTTC. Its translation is CASSFGRGYEQYF.

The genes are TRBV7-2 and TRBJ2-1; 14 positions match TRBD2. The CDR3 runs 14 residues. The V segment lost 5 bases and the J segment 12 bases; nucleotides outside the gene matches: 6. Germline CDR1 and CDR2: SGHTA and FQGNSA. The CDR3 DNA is TGTGCCAGCAGCCTCACGACTAGCGGGGGGGCGCAGTTCTTC. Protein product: CASSLTTSGGAQFF. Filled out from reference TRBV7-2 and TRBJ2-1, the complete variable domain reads GAGVSQSPSNKVTEKGKDVELRCDPISGHTALYWYRQSLGQGLEFLIYFQGNSAPDKSGLPSDRFSAERTGGSVSTLTIQRTQQEDSAVYLCASSLTTSGGAQFFGPGTRLTVL.

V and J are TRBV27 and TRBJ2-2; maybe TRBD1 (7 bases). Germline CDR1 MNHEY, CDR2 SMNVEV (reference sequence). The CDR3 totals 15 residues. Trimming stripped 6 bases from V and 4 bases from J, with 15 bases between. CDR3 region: CASSGGGTVTGELFF. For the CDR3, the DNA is TGTGCCAGCAGCGGAGGGGGGACAGTCACCGGGGAGCTGTTTTTT.

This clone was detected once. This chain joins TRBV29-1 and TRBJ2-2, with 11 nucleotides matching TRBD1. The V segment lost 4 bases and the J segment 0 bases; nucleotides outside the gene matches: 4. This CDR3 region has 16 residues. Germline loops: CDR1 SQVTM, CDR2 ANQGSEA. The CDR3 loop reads CSVVGTGGSNTGELFF. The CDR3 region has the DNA TGCAGCGTTGTAGGGACAGGGGGTTCGAACACCGGGGAGCTGTTTTTT.